The clone carrying this TCR beta chain was counted only a few times. The sample is drawn from a study of patients and donors after allogeneic stem cell transplantation. The V gene lost 4 bases and the J gene lost 4 bases, with 11 bases spanning the gap. Germline assignment: CDR1 MGHDK and CDR2 SYGVNS. This CDR3 contains 15 residues. MiXCR, applied by TCRdb to the RT-PCR reads, yields one record per CDR3 protein. The sample records approximately 98,000 distinct CDR3 sequences, 35% to 45% being singletons. V gene TRBV25-1 combines with J gene TRBJ2-6, with D uncertain. The sequence derives from a human donor who was either an allogeneic HSCT recipient or a stem cell or donor lymphocyte infusion donor (not recorded which). It is not recorded whose cells these are; they may come from a transplant donor. Sequencing used blood, either unsorted or a sorted T cell fraction (not recorded which). CDR3 residues: CASSGTFAGANVLTF. The CDR3 DNA reads as TGTGCCAGCAGTGGAACATTTGCCGGGGCCAACGTCCTGACTTTC.